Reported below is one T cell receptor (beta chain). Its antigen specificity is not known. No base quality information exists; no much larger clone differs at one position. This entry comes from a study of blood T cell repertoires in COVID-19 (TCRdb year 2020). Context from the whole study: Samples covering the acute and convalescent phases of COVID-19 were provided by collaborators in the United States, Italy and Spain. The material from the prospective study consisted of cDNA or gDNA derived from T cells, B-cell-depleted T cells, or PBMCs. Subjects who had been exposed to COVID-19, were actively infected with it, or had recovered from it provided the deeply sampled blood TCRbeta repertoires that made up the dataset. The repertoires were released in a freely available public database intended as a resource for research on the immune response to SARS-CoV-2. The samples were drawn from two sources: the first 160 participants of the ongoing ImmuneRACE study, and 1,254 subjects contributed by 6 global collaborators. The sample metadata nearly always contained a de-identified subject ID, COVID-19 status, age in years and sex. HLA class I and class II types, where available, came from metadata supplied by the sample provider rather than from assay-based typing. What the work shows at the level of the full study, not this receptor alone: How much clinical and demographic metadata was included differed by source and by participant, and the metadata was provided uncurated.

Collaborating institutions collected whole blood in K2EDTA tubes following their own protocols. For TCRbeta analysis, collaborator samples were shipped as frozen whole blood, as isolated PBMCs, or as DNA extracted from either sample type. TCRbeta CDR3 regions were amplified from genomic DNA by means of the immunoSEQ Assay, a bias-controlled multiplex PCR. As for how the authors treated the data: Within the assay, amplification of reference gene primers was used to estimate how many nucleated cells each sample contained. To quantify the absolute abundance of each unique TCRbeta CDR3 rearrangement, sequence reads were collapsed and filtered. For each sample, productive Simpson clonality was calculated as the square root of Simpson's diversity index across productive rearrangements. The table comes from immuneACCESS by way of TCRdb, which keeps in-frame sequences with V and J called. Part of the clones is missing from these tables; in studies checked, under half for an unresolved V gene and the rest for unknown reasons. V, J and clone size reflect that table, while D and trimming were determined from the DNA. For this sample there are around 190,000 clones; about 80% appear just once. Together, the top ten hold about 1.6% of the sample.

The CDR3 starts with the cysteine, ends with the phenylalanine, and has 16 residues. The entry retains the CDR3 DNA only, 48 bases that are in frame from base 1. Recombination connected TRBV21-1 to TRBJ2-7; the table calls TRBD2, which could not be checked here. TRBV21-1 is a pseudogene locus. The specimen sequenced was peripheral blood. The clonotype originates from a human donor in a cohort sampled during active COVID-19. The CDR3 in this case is CASSNPLAGISYEQYF. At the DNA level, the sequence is TGTGCCAGCAGCAACCCCCTAGCGGGGATCTCCTACGAGCAGTACTTC.